The next 25 T cell receptor beta chains were all read from a single sample in a study of CD8 T cells in ankylosing spondylitis. TCRdb reprocessed the 5' RACE reads via MiXCR and lists one record per CDR3 protein. The sample includes hundreds of thousands of distinct CDR3 sequences, roughly 25% of them seen just once. Sequenced material: blood, either unsorted or a sorted T cell fraction (not recorded which). The receptors were gathered from a male donor with ankylosing spondylitis or in good health (not recorded which).

This clonotype has only a few counts. This chain uses TRBV5-1 with TRBJ1-6; 10 nucleotides line up with TRBD1. With V trimmed by 4 bases and J by 12 bases, 13 bases remained unmatched. The CDR3 extends over 16 amino acids. The germline V gene encodes CDR1 SGHRS and CDR2 YFSETQ. The DNA of the CDR3 is TGCGCCAGCAGCGCCGGGACAGGGGAGGCATTTTTACCCCTCCACTTT. It codes for CASSAGTGEAFLPLHF.

At least ten counts were recorded for this clonotype. The chain has TRBV3-1 and TRBJ2-7, with 14 positions matching TRBD2. This CDR3 spans 15 amino acids. Losses at the gene ends were 4 bases for V and 6 bases for J; bases not matched to a gene: 5. Germline V CDR1 and CDR2: LGHDT, YNNKEL (reference sequence). CDR3 in amino acids: CASSLGTSGSGEQYF. The DNA of the CDR3 is TGTGCCAGCAGCCTGGGGACTAGCGGGAGTGGCGAGCAGTACTTC.

In this sample, this clonotype turned up a few times. The V and J genes are TRBV29-1 and TRBJ2-1, with a possible D match to TRBD2 (5 bases). Trimming shortened V by 3 bases and J by 7 bases, and 13 bases separated the two germline ends. The CDR3 consists of 13 residues. Germline assignment: CDR1 SQVTM and CDR2 ANQGSEA. The CDR3 DNA follows: TGCAGCGTTGATTCTGCTAGCCGGAATGAGCAGTTCTTC. Protein product: CSVDSASRNEQFF.

CDR3 amino acids: CASSFAAEQYF. CDR3 nucleotides: TGTGCCAGCAGTTTTGCAGCCGAGCAGTACTTC. The chain uses TRBV6-5 and TRBJ2-7; D is unclear. Trimming removed 4 bases from V and 6 bases from J, with 7 bases in between. CDR1 MNHEY and CDR2 SVGAGI come from the germline V gene. The CDR3 loop spans 11 amino acids.

This rearrangement joins TRBV7-2 to TRBJ2-7, with D hard to call. Germline V lookup: CDR1 SGHTA, CDR2 FQGNSA. The CDR3 is 13 amino acids. V shed 6 bases and J shed 7 bases, with 16 bases lying between them. CDR3 coding DNA: TGTGCCAGCAGGGCTGCAGGTGAAGAGGAGCAGTACTTC. Protein: CASRAAGEEEQYF.

This clonotype was seen at least ten times. This chain's CDR3 is CASSLVYTARNTGELFF. CDR3 sequence (DNA): TGTGCCAGCAGCTTGGTATATACAGCCCGTAACACCGGGGAGCTGTTTTTT. This rearrangement joins TRBV5-4 to TRBJ2-2, with D unclear. Germline V gene sequence: CDR1 SGHNT, CDR2 YYREEE (reference sequence). The CDR3 consists of 17 residues. Trimming took off 0 bases at V and 2 bases at J, with 14 bases between the two ends.

This clonotype was seen only once. Being one base from a much bigger clone, this may be a read error. The chain recombines TRBV20-1 with TRBJ2-7, with 10 bases that match TRBD2. CDR3 size: 15 residues. The V and J ends lost 6 bases and 6 bases, in that order; junction bases with no gene match: 14. The V gene's germline CDR1 is DFQATT and CDR2 SNEGSKA (reference sequence). The chain's CDR3 is CSADKTSGSPCEQYF. As DNA, the CDR3 is TGCAGTGCCGATAAGACTAGCGGGTCCCCCTGCGAGCAGTACTTC.

This clonotype was recorded many times. V gene TRBV25-1 combines with J gene TRBJ1-1, with no clear D. The CDR3 extends over 14 amino acids. Trimming left V 0 bases short and J 5 bases short, with 10 bases between. Germline V gives CDR1 MGHDK, CDR2 SYGVNS. CDR3 in DNA: TGTGCCAGCAGTGAATATGGGAGCCGTACTGAAGCTTTCTTT. Its protein is CASSEYGSRTEAFF.

Many counts were recorded for this clonotype. The chain carries TRBV4-1 and TRBJ1-4; TRBD1 aligns across 9 bases. J lost 7 bases, V lost 2 bases, and 5 bases had no gene match. The CDR3 runs 15 residues. The germline gives CDR1 MGHRA, CDR2 YSYEKL. The CDR3 sequence is CASSQLTGGGEKLFF. CDR3 coding DNA: TGCGCCAGCAGCCAACTTACAGGGGGCGGTGAAAAACTGTTTTTT.

This clonotype is a singleton in its sample. The J gene is TRBJ1-1, the V gene TRBV20-1; D unresolved. The CDR3 contains 14 residues. The ends were cut back, 1 base at V and 4 bases at J, with 13 bases in the middle. Germline lookup yields CDR1 DFQATT and CDR2 SNEGSKA (reference sequence). CDR3: CSARVGGPGTEAFF. DNA for the CDR3: TGCAGTGCTAGAGTTGGAGGGCCTGGCACTGAAGCTTTCTTT.

In this sample, this clonotype turned up many times. The chain couples TRBV9 to TRBJ2-1; the match to TRBD2 covers 7 bases. Germline lookup yields CDR1 SGDLS and CDR2 YYNGEE. Germline trimming cut 0 bases from V and 8 bases from J; bases unmatched to any gene: 8. The CDR3 sequence is 15 residues long. The CDR3 reads CASSVGGSILDEQFF. Written as DNA, the CDR3 is TGTGCCAGCAGCGTAGGCGGGAGTATCTTAGATGAGCAGTTCTTC. Based on the CDR3 plus reference TRBV9 and TRBJ2-1, the full variable domain is DSGVTQTPKHLITATGQRVTLRCSPRSGDLSVYWYQQSLDQGLQFLIQYYNGEERAKGNILERFSAQQFPDLHSELNLSSLELGDSALYFCASSVGGSILDEQFFGPGTRLTVL.

Comments on this clonotype: A single base separates this from a much larger clone, so it may be a read error. This chain uses TRBV12-3 or TRBV12-4 with TRBJ2-1; possibly TRBD1 for D (6 bases). V lost 4 bases to trimming and J lost 4 bases, with 11 bases between them. CDR3 size: 14 residues. CDR3: CASSSGTPYNEQFF. The DNA for the CDR3 is TGTGCCAGCAGTTCGGGGACACCGTACAATGAGCAGTTCTTC.

This clonotype was found many times. The chain carries TRBV29-1 and TRBJ2-5, with a tentative D call TRBD2 (5 bases). Trimming stripped 3 bases from V and 1 base from J, with 6 bases between. Germline V CDR1 and CDR2: SQVTM, ANQGSEA. CDR3 size: 12 residues. CDR3 residues: CSVDLAQETQYF. Written as DNA, the CDR3 is TGCAGCGTTGACCTAGCCCAAGAGACCCAGTACTTC. The complete variable domain, with remaining parts taken from reference TRBV29-1 and TRBJ2-5, reads SAVISQKPSRDICQRGTSLTIQCQVDSQVTMMFWYRQQPGQSLTLIATANQGSEATYESGFVIDKFPISRPNLTFSTLTVSNMSPEDSSIYLCSVDLAQETQYFGPGTRLLVL.

This clonotype showed up just a few times. This rearrangement joins TRBV27 to TRBJ2-3; 9 nucleotides line up with TRBD1. The trim removed 3 bases at V and 1 base at J, leaving 5 bases unmatched. This CDR3 has 16 residues. In germline, CDR1 is MNHEY, CDR2 SMNVEV (reference sequence). The CDR3 is CASSLNRGLGTDTQYF. The DNA of the CDR3 is TGTGCCAGCAGTTTGAACAGGGGGCTTGGCACAGATACGCAGTATTTT.

This clonotype was observed once. The CDR3 is CASSSSPSNTEAFF. CDR3 in DNA: TGTGCCAGCAGCTCCTCGCCTTCGAACACTGAAGCTTTCTTT. J is TRBJ1-1 and V is TRBV7-3; D ambiguous. V lost 4 bases and J 1 base, leaving 10 bases between the germline ends. CDR3 length: 14 amino acids. Germline loops: CDR1 SGHTA, CDR2 FQGTGA. Variable domain in full (rest from reference TRBV7-3 and TRBJ1-1): GAGVSQTPSNKVTEKGKYVELRCDPISGHTALYWYRQSLGQGPEFLIYFQGTGAADDSGLPNDRFFAVRPEGSVSTLKIQRTERGDSAVYLCASSSSPSNTEAFFGQGTRLTVV.

This chain links TRBV29-1 with TRBJ1-1; D remains unclear. Trimming removed 4 bases at V and 1 base at J, with 7 bases between. CDR3 size: 12 residues. CDR1 and CDR2 (germline): SQVTM, ANQGSEA. The CDR3 sequence is CSVVVRNTEAFF. CDR3 in DNA: TGCAGCGTTGTTGTCAGGAACACTGAAGCTTTCTTT.

V gene TRBV10-3 combines with J gene TRBJ2-1, with D uncertain. V lost 7 bases, J lost 4 bases, and 11 bases lay in between. CDR1 and CDR2 from the germline V gene are ENHRY and SYGVKD. This CDR3 is built from 13 residues. The DNA for the CDR3 is TGTGCCATCACTGGCAGAGGATACAATGAGCAGTTCTTC. As protein: CAITGRGYNEQFF.

The chain employs TRBV20-1 and TRBJ1-1, with TRBD1 as a possible D gene (5 bases). This CDR3 spans 12 amino acids. The ends were cut back, 8 bases at V and 6 bases at J, with 16 bases in the middle. The germline V gene has CDR1 DFQATT and CDR2 SNEGSKA (reference sequence). The CDR3 region is CSTRRGVPEAFF. The CDR3 coding sequence is TGCAGTACCCGTCGGGGGGTCCCTGAAGCTTTCTTT.

The chain combines TRBV20-1 with TRBJ2-5, with 10 bases fitting TRBD2. The CDR3 covers 16 residues. Germline assignment: CDR1 DFQATT and CDR2 SNEGSKA (reference sequence). Trimming cost V 3 bases and J 6 bases; bases outside gene matches: 13. CDR3 sequence reads: CSARRTGLADRKTQYF. The CDR3 DNA sequence: TGCAGTGCTAGGAGAACCGGACTAGCGGATAGAAAGACCCAGTACTTC.

In its sample, this clonotype was seen a few times. The genes are TRBV20-1 and TRBJ2-1; the D gene is possibly TRBD2 (6 bases). There are 17 residues in the CDR3. Germline CDR1 reads DFQATT; CDR2 reads SNEGSKA (reference sequence). Between the trimmed V and J ends, which lost 1 base and 6 bases, there was a span of 22 bases. DNA of the CDR3: TGCAGTGCTAGAGTAACCCCCGGGACTTTAGGGTTCAATGAGCAGTTCTTC. Encoded protein: CSARVTPGTLGFNEQFF.

Many counts were recorded for this clonotype. The chain carries TRBV3-1 and TRBJ2-1, with D tentatively TRBD2 (5 bases). The germline gives CDR1 LGHDT, CDR2 YNNKEL (reference sequence). CDR3 length equals 14 residues. V was trimmed by 6 bases and J by 4 bases, leaving 13 bases between them. The CDR3 is CASSPSGSYNEQFF. CDR3 DNA: TGTGCCAGCAGTCCCAGCGGTTCTTACAATGAGCAGTTCTTC.

Many counts were recorded for this clonotype. The genes are TRBV20-1 and TRBJ2-4; 7 bases fit TRBD1. This CDR3 has 14 residues. Unmatched junction bases numbered 10, after V lost 3 bases and J lost 8 bases. Germline assignment: CDR1 DFQATT and CDR2 SNEGSKA (reference sequence). The CDR3 DNA reads as TGCAGTGCTAGTGGCCGGGACAGCTCAGACATTCAGTACTTC. Translated: CSASGRDSSDIQYF.

This clonotype was counted many times. The gene calls are TRBV29-1 and TRBJ1-5; D possibly corresponds to TRBD1 (6 bases). Trimming cost V 6 bases and J 4 bases, with 13 bases left between them. Per germline, CDR1 SQVTM and CDR2 ANQGSEA. The CDR3 runs to 13 residues. The CDR3 spells CSVKGQANQPQHF. CDR3 DNA sequence: TGCAGCGTGAAGGGACAAGCTAATCAGCCCCAGCATTTT.

The rearrangement links TRBV20-1 to TRBJ2-4; 10 nucleotides align to TRBD1. The CDR3 runs 14 residues. In germline, CDR1 is DFQATT, CDR2 SNEGSKA (reference sequence). V gave up 6 bases and J gave up 9 bases; unmatched junction bases: 11. CDR3 DNA: TGCAGTGCAAAGGCCGGGACAGGGGTGGCCATTCAGTACTTC. This codes for CSAKAGTGVAIQYF.

The table lists this clonotype with many counts. The rearrangement uses TRBV29-1 and TRBJ2-1; 12 positions match TRBD2. CDR3 length equals 15 residues. Germline lookup yields CDR1 SQVTM and CDR2 ANQGSEA. V dropped 1 base and J dropped 9; count of bases not matched to a gene: 7. CDR3 residues: CSVEAASGRGGEQFF. The CDR3 DNA follows: TGCAGCGTTGAAGCCGCTAGCGGGAGGGGCGGTGAGCAGTTCTTC.